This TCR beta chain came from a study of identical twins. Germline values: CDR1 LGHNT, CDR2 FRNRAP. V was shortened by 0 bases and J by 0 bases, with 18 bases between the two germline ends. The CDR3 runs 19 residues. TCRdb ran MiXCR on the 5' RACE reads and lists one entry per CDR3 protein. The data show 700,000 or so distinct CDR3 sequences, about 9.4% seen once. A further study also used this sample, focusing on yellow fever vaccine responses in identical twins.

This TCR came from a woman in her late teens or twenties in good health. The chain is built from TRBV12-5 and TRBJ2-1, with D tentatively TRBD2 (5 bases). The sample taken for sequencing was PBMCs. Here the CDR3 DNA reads TGTGCTAGTGGTTTGGTATTCCTCGGGGTGACCAGCTCCTACAATGAGCAGTTCTTC. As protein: CASGLVFLGVTSSYNEQFF.